These 9 T cell receptor beta chains came from one sample sequenced in a study of CD8+CD57+ T cells in acquired aplastic anemia. Genomic DNA, serving as template, underwent TCR beta VDJ and CDR3 profiling. TCRdb analysed the reads with MiXCR anew, one entry per CDR3 protein. Here the sample spans 200,000 to 250,000 distinct CDR3 sequences, 60% to 80% being singletons. Patients sequenced had flow cytometry evidence of CD8+CD57+ cell expansion. What was sequenced was sorted CD4+, CD8+, or CD8+CD57+ T cells (not recorded which) from PBMCs. These receptors were obtained from a human donor with aplastic anemia.

On this clonotype itself: A read error may produce the germline difference seen at one junction end. The chain joins TRBV5-1 to TRBJ2-5; D uncertain. This CDR3 is built from 14 residues. Germline lookup yields CDR1 SGHRS and CDR2 YFSETQ. The DNA for the CDR3 is TGTGCCAGCAGCCCGCCGGACGGGCAAGAGACCCAGTACTTC. Translation: CASSPPDGQETQYF. The full variable domain, rest sourced from reference TRBV5-1 and TRBJ2-5, is KAGVTQTPRYLIKTRGQQVTLSCSPISGHRSVSWYQQTPGQGLQFLFEYFSETQRNKGNFPGRFSGRQFSNSRSEMNVSTLELGDSALYLCASSPPDGQETQYFGPGTRLLVL.

The V call is TRBV12-3 or TRBV12-4, the J call TRBJ1-1, with D maybe TRBD1 (6 bases). CDR3 length: 14 residues. V lost 6 bases to trimming and J lost 8 bases, with 19 bases between them. The chain's CDR3 is CASRLKGGAGEAFF. DNA for the CDR3: TGTGCCAGCAGACTTAAGGGGGGTGCCGGGGAAGCTTTCTTT.

The J gene is TRBJ2-7, the V gene TRBV9, with a weak D call TRBD1 (6 bases). The CDR3 consists of 13 residues. The germline gives CDR1 SGDLS, CDR2 YYNGEE. The V end lost 0 bases, the J end lost 3 bases, and 7 bases lay between the germline ends. The CDR3 DNA sequence: TGTGCCAGCAGCGTAGACAGGGACTACGAGCAGTACTTC. Translating gives CASSVDRDYEQYF.

In the case of this clonotype: Because the CDR3 is missing its conserved closing phenylalanine or tryptophan, this is likely a read error. The chain combines TRBV10-3 with TRBJ1-6; D possibly corresponds to TRBD1 (5 bases). V was shortened by 6 bases and J by 0 bases, with 9 bases between the two germline ends. This CDR3 is 15 amino acids long. From germline, CDR1 is ENHRY and CDR2 SYGVKD. Here the CDR3 reads CAISAGGSYNSPLHS. The CDR3 DNA reads as TGTGCCATCAGCGCCGGGGGCTCCTATAATTCACCCCTCCACTCT.

CDR3 in DNA: TGTGCCAGCAGCCACCCGGGGCGGGGGGTCACAGATACGCAGTTCTTC. Residues: CASSHPGRGVTDTQFF. V is TRBV5-5 and J is TRBJ2-1; 8 bases agree with TRBD2. V was clipped by 4 bases and J by 12 bases; unmatched bases: 18. The CDR3 extends over 16 amino acids. Germline V gene data show CDR1 as SGHKS and CDR2 as YYEKEE (reference sequence).

The V call is TRBV7-2, the J call TRBJ2-7; 9 nucleotides agree with TRBD1. There are 15 residues in the CDR3. CDR1 and CDR2 from the germline V gene are SGHTA and FQGNSA. The ends lost 1 base at V and 4 bases at J; junction bases unmatched: 5. CDR3 nucleotide sequence: TGTGCCAGCAGCTTAGACGGGACAGGGTTTTACGAGCAGTACTTC. Its protein is CASSLDGTGFYEQYF.

This clonotype was recorded many times. V is TRBV12-3 or TRBV12-4 and J is TRBJ2-1, with 7 positions matching TRBD1. This CDR3 region has 15 residues. The J segment lost 1 base and the V segment lost 2 bases, leaving 2 bases of the junction unmatched. CDR3 in amino acids: CASSLQTGSYNEQFF. CDR3 in DNA: TGTGCCAGCAGTTTACAGACAGGGTCCTACAATGAGCAGTTCTTC.

This chain joins TRBV10-1 and TRBJ2-5; D ambiguous. V dropped 4 bases and J dropped 3 bases, with 24 bases sitting between them. The CDR3 is made up of 18 amino acids. From germline, CDR1 is WNHNN and CDR2 SYGVQD (reference sequence). The CDR3 coding sequence is TGCGCCAGCAGTGGTGCCGCATCCGAAGTACCAAAAGAAGAGACCCAGTACTTC. It is translated as CASSGAASEVPKEETQYF.

This chain joins TRBV20-1 and TRBJ2-1; 10 positions match TRBD2. V shed 3 bases, J shed 5 bases, and the junction held 16 bases outside the gene matches. CDR3 size: 18 residues. CDR1 is DFQATT, CDR2 SNEGSKA, per germline (reference sequence). CDR3 nucleotide sequence: TGCAGTGCTAGCCCCCGGGTAGCGGGAGGCTTTGACGACAATGAGCAGTTCTTC. Encoded protein: CSASPRVAGGFDDNEQFF.